These 17 T cell receptor beta chains came from one sample sequenced in a study of shared clonotypes between healthy human individuals. Sequenced by immunoSEQ multiplex PCR; TCRdb stores in-frame clones only, minus some. The table shows 2,100,000 or so clones, with under 97% occurring only once. The sequenced material came from naive CD4+ T cells sorted from blood. The subset is: CD45RA+ positively selected. These receptors originate from a man between 18 and 35 years old in good health.

The chain employs TRBV27 and TRBJ2-3, with 9 bases identical to TRBD1. V dropped 6 bases and J dropped 2; count of bases not matched to a gene: 9. Germline V gene sequence: CDR1 MNHEY, CDR2 SMNVEV (reference sequence). This CDR3 is 16 amino acids long. The CDR3 nucleotides are TGTGCCAGCAGGATCTACCGGGACAGGGTCACAGATACGCAGTATTTT. This sequence encodes CASRIYRDRVTDTQYF.

The chain employs TRBV7-9 and TRBJ1-2; tentative D call: TRBD1 (5 bases). This CDR3 has 15 amino acids. V was cut by 3 bases and J by 4 bases, with 15 bases left in between. Germline values: CDR1 SEHNR, CDR2 FQNEAQ (reference sequence). The CDR3 loop is CASSLTQADRYGYTF. DNA of the CDR3: TGTGCCAGCAGCTTGACACAGGCGGACCGCTATGGCTACACCTTC.

The chain combines TRBV27 with TRBJ2-7; 7 bases agree with TRBD1. The ends lost 2 bases at V and 5 bases at J; junction bases unmatched: 9. This CDR3 has 15 amino acids. The germline V gene encodes CDR1 MNHEY and CDR2 SMNVEV (reference sequence). CDR3 sequence reads: CASSLRDSWPHEQYF. The CDR3 DNA is TGTGCCAGCAGTTTACGGGACAGTTGGCCCCACGAGCAGTACTTC.

CDR3 residues: CASSPDFAGIGPDTQYF. The CDR3 DNA sequence: TGTGCCAGCAGCCCCGATTTCGCCGGGATCGGCCCAGATACGCAGTATTTT. The chain has TRBV5-6 and TRBJ2-3; tentatively, D is TRBD2 (5 bases). Germline loops: CDR1 SGHDT, CDR2 YYEEEE. Trimming shortened V by 4 bases and J by 4 bases, and 22 bases separated the two germline ends. The CDR3 covers 17 residues.

In regard to this clone: Within the sample, other DNA sequences also encode this same CDR3. The genes are TRBV29-1 and TRBJ1-2, with unresolved D. The germline CDR1 and CDR2 sequences are SQVTM and ANQGSEA. This CDR3 is built from 11 residues. Trimming removed 7 bases from V and 2 bases from J, with 8 bases in between. The CDR3 loop reads CSGGENYGYTF. For the CDR3, the DNA is TGCAGCGGGGGAGAGAACTATGGCTACACCTTC.

The rearrangement links TRBV6-6 to TRBJ1-6; D is unresolved. The CDR3 is made up of 13 amino acids. CDR1 is MNHNY and CDR2 is SVGAGI in the germline V gene (reference sequence). Trimming took off 8 bases at V and 7 bases at J, with 12 bases between the two ends. The CDR3 loop is CASGRQPNSPLHF. The CDR3, as DNA: TGTGCCAGCGGGCGACAACCAAATTCACCCCTCCACTTT.

This chain connects TRBV7-9 to TRBJ2-1; D is possibly TRBD1 (5 bases). Per germline, CDR1 SEHNR and CDR2 FQNEAQ (reference sequence). The CDR3 consists of 14 residues. The V gene lost 2 bases and the J gene lost 8 bases, with 13 bases spanning the gap. The CDR3 here is CASSLQTGIHEQFF. CDR3 coding DNA: TGTGCCAGCAGCTTACAAACAGGTATTCATGAGCAGTTCTTC.

This clone was seen only a few times. The sample holds other DNA sequences that translate to the same CDR3. This rearrangement joins TRBV10-3 to TRBJ2-5; D gene unclear. The CDR3 sequence is 13 residues long. The ends were cut back, 3 bases at V and 2 bases at J, with 7 bases in the middle. Germline CDR1 reads ENHRY; CDR2 reads SYGVKD. Here the CDR3 DNA reads TGTGCCATCAGTGATGGGCAGCAAGAGACCCAGTACTTC. It translates to CAISDGQQETQYF.

This clone was recorded a few times. The V gene is TRBV6-1, the J gene TRBJ1-2, with D hard to call. Trimming removed 6 bases from V and 6 bases from J, with 17 bases in between. Germline V lookup: CDR1 MNHNS, CDR2 SASEGT. The CDR3 totals 14 residues. The DNA for the CDR3 is TGTGCCAGCAGCGTCGGGTCAGCGGCGAATGGCTACACCTTC. Amino acids: CASSVGSAANGYTF.

The V call is TRBV27, the J call TRBJ1-2; D remains unclear. This CDR3 is built from 15 residues. The germline V and J ends were trimmed by 5 bases and 5 bases, with 18 bases remaining between them. CDR1 and CDR2 (germline): MNHEY, SMNVEV (reference sequence). The CDR3 here is CASSPYPDGRYGYTF. The CDR3, as DNA: TGTGCCAGCAGTCCTTACCCGGACGGGAGGTATGGCTACACCTTC.

V gene TRBV12-5 combines with J gene TRBJ2-5; D gene ambiguous. CDR3 length: 13 amino acids. The V end lost 5 bases, the J end lost 5 bases, and 12 bases lay between the germline ends. Germline V gene data show CDR1 as LGHNT and CDR2 as FRNRAP. In nucleotides, the CDR3 is TGTGCTAGTGGTGCCACACCAGTGGAGACCCAGTACTTC. Translation gives CASGATPVETQYF.

The rearrangement joins TRBV4-1 to TRBJ1-1; possibly TRBD1 for D (5 bases). The V and J ends lost 1 base and 1 base respectively, with 13 bases between them. Germline lookup yields CDR1 MGHRA and CDR2 YSYEKL. The CDR3 runs to 16 residues. The CDR3 sequence: CASSQGPTDRNTEAFF. The CDR3 DNA is TGCGCCAGCAGCCAAGGCCCCACTGACAGGAACACTGAAGCTTTCTTT.

The chain is built from TRBV10-3 and TRBJ2-1, with D hard to call. V gave up 6 bases and J gave up 5 bases, with 14 bases separating them. CDR1 and CDR2 from the germline V gene are ENHRY and SYGVKD. CDR3 length: 14 amino acids. The CDR3 reads CAIRTGPADNEQFF. CDR3 coding DNA: TGTGCCATCAGAACCGGACCTGCCGACAATGAGCAGTTCTTC.

This clone has a handful of counts. Other nucleotide sequences from this sample produce the same CDR3. V and J are TRBV18 and TRBJ1-3; possible D gene TRBD1, 5 bases. The CDR3 is 14 amino acids. The germline CDR1 and CDR2 sequences are KGHSH and LQKENI. V was shortened by 2 bases and J by 2 bases, with 7 bases between the two germline ends. Written as DNA, the CDR3 is TGTGCCAGCTCACCAGGGACCCCTGGAAACACCATATATTTT. Amino acids: CASSPGTPGNTIYF.

This rearrangement joins TRBV7-2 to TRBJ1-1; no clear D. Germline V lookup: CDR1 SGHTA, CDR2 FQGNSA. Between the trimmed V and J ends, which lost 3 bases and 1 base, there was a span of 9 bases. This CDR3 spans 14 amino acids. CDR3 loop: CASSLTGQNTEAFF. CDR3 bases: TGTGCCAGCAGCTTGACGGGCCAGAACACTGAAGCTTTCTTT.

This chain uses TRBV5-6 with TRBJ2-5; the D call may be TRBD1 or TRBD2 (5 bases each). CDR3 length: 13 amino acids. Trimming removed 5 bases from V and 4 bases from J, with 12 bases in between. CDR1 and CDR2 (germline): SGHDT, YYEEEE. CDR3 nucleotides: TGTGCCAGCAGGAGTGTGGGGGTAGAGACCCAGTACTTC. This codes for CASRSVGVETQYF.

This clone was recorded once. The rearrangement links TRBV27 to TRBJ2-7, with 10 bases aligning to TRBD2. The CDR3 length is 15 residues. The germline CDR1 and CDR2 sequences are MNHEY and SMNVEV (reference sequence). J gave up 0 bases and V 6 bases, and 5 bases lay outside the gene matches. CDR3 in amino acids: CASRAGTSVSYEQYF. CDR3 coding DNA: TGTGCCAGCAGAGCCGGGACTAGCGTCTCCTACGAGCAGTACTTC.